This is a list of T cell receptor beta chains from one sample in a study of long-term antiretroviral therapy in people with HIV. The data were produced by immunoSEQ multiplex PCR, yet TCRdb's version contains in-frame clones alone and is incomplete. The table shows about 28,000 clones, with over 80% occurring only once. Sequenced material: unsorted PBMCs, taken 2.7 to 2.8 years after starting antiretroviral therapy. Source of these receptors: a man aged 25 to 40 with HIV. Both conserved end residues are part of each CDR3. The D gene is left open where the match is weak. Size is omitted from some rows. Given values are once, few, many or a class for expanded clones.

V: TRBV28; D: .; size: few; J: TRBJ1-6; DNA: TGTGCCAGCAGTTCTACGGGGAATTCACCCCTCCACTTT; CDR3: CASSSTGNSPLHF
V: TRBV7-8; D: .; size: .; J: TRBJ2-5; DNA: TGTGCCAGCAGCTTGGTCAGGGGGGAGGAGACCCAGTACTTC; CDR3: CASSLVRGEETQYF
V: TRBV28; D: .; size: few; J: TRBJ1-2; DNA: TGTGCCAGCAGTCAACTAAGACGGGGCTACACCTTC; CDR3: CASSQLRRGYTF
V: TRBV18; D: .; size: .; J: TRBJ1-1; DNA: TGTGCCAGCTCACCACCGGCAGTGAACACTGAAGCTTTCTTT; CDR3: CASSPPAVNTEAFF
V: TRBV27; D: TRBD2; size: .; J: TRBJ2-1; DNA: TGTGCCAGCAGTTTATTACTAGCGGGTTCCTACAATGAGCAGTTCTTC; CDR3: CASSLLLAGSYNEQFF
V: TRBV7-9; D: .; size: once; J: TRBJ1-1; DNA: TGTGCCAGCAGCCCGCCCGAGAACACTGAAGCTTTCTTT; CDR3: CASSPPENTEAFF
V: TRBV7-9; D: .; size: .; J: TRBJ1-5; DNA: TGTGCCAGCAGCTTGGGGGAGGGGCAGACAACCGATCAGCCCCAGCATTTT; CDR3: CASSLGEGQTTDQPQHF
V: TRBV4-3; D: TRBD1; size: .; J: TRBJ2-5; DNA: TGCGCCAGCAGCCAAGTAGGGGGCGACCAAGAGACCCAGTACTTC; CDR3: CASSQVGGDQETQYF
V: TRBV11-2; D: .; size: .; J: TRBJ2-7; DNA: TGTGCCAGCAGCTCCGGACAGCGCTACGAGCAGTACTTC; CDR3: CASSSGQRYEQYF
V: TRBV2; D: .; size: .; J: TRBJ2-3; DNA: TGTGCCAGTATGAGGGGCGGGGCCGCCACAGATACGCAGTATTTT; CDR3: CASMRGGAATDTQYF
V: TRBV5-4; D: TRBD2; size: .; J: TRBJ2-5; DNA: TGTGCCAGCAGCTTCAGGCGGGAGAGAGGGGAGACCCAGTACTTC; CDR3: CASSFRRERGETQYF
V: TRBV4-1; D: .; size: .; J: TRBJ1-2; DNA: TGCGCCAGCAGCCAAGGAGGGGGGGATGGCTACACCTTC; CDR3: CASSQGGGDGYTF
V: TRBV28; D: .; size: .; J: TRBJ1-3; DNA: TGTGCCAGCAGTTTAGGCAGACCCGCGGGAAACACCATATATTTT; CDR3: CASSLGRPAGNTIYF
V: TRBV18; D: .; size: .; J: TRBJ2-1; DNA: TGTGCCAGCTCATGGGGATCGGGTGAGCAGTTCTTC; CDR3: CASSWGSGEQFF
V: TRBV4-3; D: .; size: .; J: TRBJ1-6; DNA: TGCGCCAGCAGCCAAGCCCGAGGGTGGGGTAATTCACCCCTCCACTTT; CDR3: CASSQARGWGNSPLHF
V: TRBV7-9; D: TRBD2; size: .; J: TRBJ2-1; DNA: TGTGCCAGCAGCTTATTAGCGGGCTCCTACAATGAGCAGTTCTTC; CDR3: CASSLLAGSYNEQFF
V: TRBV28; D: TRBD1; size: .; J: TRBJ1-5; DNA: TGTGCCAGCAGTTTAAGTCCCCTGGGACAGACTAGCAATCAGCCCCAGCATTTT; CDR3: CASSLSPLGQTSNQPQHF
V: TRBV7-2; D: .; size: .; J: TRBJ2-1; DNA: TGTGCCAGCAGCTTGGAGGGAGCCACGGGCTCCAATGAGCAGTTCTTC; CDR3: CASSLEGATGSNEQFF
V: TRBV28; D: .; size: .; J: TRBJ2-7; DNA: TGTGCCAGCAATTACGGAGGGCTCTCCTACGAGCAGTACTTC; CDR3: CASNYGGLSYEQYF
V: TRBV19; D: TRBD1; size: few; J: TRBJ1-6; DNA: TGTGCCAGTTTAGGACAGGGTGTATCACCCCTCCACTTT; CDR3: CASLGQGVSPLHF
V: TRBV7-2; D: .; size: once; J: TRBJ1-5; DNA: TGTGCCAGCAGCTTAGCTTTGGGGGGTAGCAATCAGCCCCAGCATTTT; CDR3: CASSLALGGSNQPQHF
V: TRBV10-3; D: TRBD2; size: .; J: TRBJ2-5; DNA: TGTGCCATCAGTGAGATAGCGGGCCAAGAGACCCAGTACTTC; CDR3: CAISEIAGQETQYF
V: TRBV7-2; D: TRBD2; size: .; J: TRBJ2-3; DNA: TGTGCCAGCAGATCTTTAGCGGGAGGCACAGATACGCAGTATTTT; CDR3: CASRSLAGGTDTQYF
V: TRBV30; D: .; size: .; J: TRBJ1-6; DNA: TGTGCCTGGAACATACAGAGTAATAATTCACCCCTCCACTTT; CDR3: CAWNIQSNNSPLHF
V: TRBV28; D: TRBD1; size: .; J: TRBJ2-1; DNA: TGTGCCAGCAGTTTACCCTGGACAGGAAAGAATGAGCAGTTCTTC; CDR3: CASSLPWTGKNEQFF
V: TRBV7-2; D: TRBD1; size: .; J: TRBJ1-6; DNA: TGTGCCAGCAGCTTACTGATGACAGGGAATTCACCCCTCCACTTT; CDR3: CASSLLMTGNSPLHF
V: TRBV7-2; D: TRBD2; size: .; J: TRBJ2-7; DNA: TGTGCCAGCAGCTTAGAACTAGCGGGGGGATCCTACGAGCAGTACTTC; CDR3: CASSLELAGGSYEQYF
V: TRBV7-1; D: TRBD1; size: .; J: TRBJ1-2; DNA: TGTGCCAGCAGCTTCAGGGGGCAGGGCAACTATGGCTACACCTTC; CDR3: CASSFRGQGNYGYTF
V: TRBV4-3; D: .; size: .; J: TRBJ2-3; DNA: TGCGCCAGCAGCCAAGGTGTCCAGGCTAGCACAGATACGCAGTATTTT; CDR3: CASSQGVQASTDTQYF
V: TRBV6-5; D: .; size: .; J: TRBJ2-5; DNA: TGTGCCAGCAGGGCTGATAGGGTTAACGGGGAGACCCAGTACTTC; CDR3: CASRADRVNGETQYF
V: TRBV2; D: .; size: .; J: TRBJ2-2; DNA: TGTGCCAGCACGGTAACTAGTTCGAACACCGGGGAGCTGTTTTTT; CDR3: CASTVTSSNTGELFF
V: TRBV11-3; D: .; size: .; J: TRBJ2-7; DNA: TGTGCCAGCAGCTTAAATTCGGGGCGGACGTACGAGCAGTACTTC; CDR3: CASSLNSGRTYEQYF
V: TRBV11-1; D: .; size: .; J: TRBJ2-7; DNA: TGTGCCAGCAGCTTATTGGGGCCGCCCTACGAGCAGTACTTC; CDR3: CASSLLGPPYEQYF
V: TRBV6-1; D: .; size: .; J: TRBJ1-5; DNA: TGTGCCAGCAGGGACCGGGGTGAGGGGCCCCAGCATTTT; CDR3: CASRDRGEGPQHF
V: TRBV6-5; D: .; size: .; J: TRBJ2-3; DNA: TGTGCCAGCAGTTACTCGGTGGCGGGGGCCACAGATACGCAGTATTTT; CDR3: CASSYSVAGATDTQYF
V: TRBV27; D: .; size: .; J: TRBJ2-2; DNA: TGTGCCAGCAGTTTCGGGCTAAACACCGGGGAGCTGTTTTTT; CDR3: CASSFGLNTGELFF
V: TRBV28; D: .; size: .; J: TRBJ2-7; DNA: TGTGCCAGCAGCCCGGAGGGCAGGGAAACCGAGCAGTACTTC; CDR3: CASSPEGRETEQYF
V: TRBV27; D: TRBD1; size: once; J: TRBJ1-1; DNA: TGTGCCAGCAGTCCCCCGGACAGGGTAACTGAAGCTTTCTTT; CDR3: CASSPPDRVTEAFF
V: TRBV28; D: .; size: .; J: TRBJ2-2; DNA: TGTGCCAGCAGTTTATGGATCAGGACCACCAGAACTTCTACCGGGGAGCTGTTTTTT; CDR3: CASSLWIRTTRTSTGELFF
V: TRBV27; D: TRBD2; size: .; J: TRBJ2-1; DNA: TGTGCCAGCAGTTACTGGGTAGCGGGAGGCGGAAATGAGCAGTTCTTC; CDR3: CASSYWVAGGGNEQFF
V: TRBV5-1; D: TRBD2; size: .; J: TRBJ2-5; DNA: TGCGCCAGCAGCCCCGAGCGGGGGGGCTTAGAGACCCAGTACTTC; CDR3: CASSPERGGLETQYF
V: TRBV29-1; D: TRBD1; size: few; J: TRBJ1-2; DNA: TGCAGCGTTGAAGAAGGGGGCGCGGGATCCACCTTC; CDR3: CSVEEGGAGSTF
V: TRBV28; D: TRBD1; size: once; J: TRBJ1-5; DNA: TGTGCCAGCAGTTTCGACAGGGGGTATCAGCCCCAGCATTTT; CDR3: CASSFDRGYQPQHF
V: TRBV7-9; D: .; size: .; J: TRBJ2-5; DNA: TGTGCCAGCAGCTTAGCTGTATCGGGATTTCAAGAGACCCAGTACTTC; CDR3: CASSLAVSGFQETQYF
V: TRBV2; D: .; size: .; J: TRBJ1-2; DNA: TGTGCCAGCAGTGACTGGCGGCCCGGGGGGTATGGCTACACCTTC; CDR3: CASSDWRPGGYGYTF
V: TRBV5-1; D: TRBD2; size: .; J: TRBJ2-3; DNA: TGCGCCAGCAGCTTGGGGGCTGGGACTAGAGTCCCAGATACGCAGTATTTT; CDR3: CASSLGAGTRVPDTQYF
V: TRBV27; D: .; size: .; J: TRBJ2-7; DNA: TGTGCCAGCAGGGCAAACCCCTACGAGCAGTACTTC; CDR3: CASRANPYEQYF
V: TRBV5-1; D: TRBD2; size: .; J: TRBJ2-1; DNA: TGCGCCAGCAGCTTGGCACTAGCGGGAGTCAATGAGCAGTTCTTC; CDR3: CASSLALAGVNEQFF
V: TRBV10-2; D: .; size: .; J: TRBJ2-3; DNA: TGCGCCAGCAGTACCCTCCCCGGGAGAACCAGTAACACAGATACGCAGTATTTT; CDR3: CASSTLPGRTSNTDTQYF
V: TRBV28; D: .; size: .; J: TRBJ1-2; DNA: TGTGCCAGCAGTTTAGGCAGGCCGGGGGTTTATGGCTACACCTTC; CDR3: CASSLGRPGVYGYTF
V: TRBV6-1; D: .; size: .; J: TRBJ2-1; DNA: TGTGCCAGCAGTGAATACGGAAGGCGCTACAATGAGCAGTTCTTC; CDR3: CASSEYGRRYNEQFF
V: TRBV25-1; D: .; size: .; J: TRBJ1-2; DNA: TGTGCCAGCAGTGTCGGGGGCGGGTTACGTGGCTACACCTTC; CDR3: CASSVGGGLRGYTF
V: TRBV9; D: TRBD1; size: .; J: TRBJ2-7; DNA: TGTGCCAGCAGCGTAGAGGCAGGGGGCAGGGGAAGCTCCTACGAGCAGTACTTC; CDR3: CASSVEAGGRGSSYEQYF